This T cell receptor beta chain comes out of a study of cytomegalovirus exposure and HLA in healthy donors. Each of the donors was a healthy bone marrow donor. With 60 Vbeta and 13 Jbeta primers, the PCR was carried out. Using immunoSEQ multiplex PCR, the repertoire was profiled, and TCRdb retains in-frame clones only, with some absent. Altogether about 150,000 clones are present, about 80% being singletons, with the ten largest covering about 4%. The V gene's germline CDR1 is MNHEY and CDR2 SMNVEV (reference sequence). The CDR3 contains 15 residues. V was clipped by 9 bases and J by 0 bases, with 15 bases between them.

The clonotype comes from a woman in her 40s in good health and CMV-seronegative. The chain combines TRBV27 with TRBJ1-5; D is perhaps TRBD1 (6 bases). Sequences were obtained from PBMCs. The CDR3 spells CARMDRIISNQPQHF. The CDR3 DNA sequence: TGTGCCAGAATGGACAGAATAATTAGCAATCAGCCCCAGCATTTT.